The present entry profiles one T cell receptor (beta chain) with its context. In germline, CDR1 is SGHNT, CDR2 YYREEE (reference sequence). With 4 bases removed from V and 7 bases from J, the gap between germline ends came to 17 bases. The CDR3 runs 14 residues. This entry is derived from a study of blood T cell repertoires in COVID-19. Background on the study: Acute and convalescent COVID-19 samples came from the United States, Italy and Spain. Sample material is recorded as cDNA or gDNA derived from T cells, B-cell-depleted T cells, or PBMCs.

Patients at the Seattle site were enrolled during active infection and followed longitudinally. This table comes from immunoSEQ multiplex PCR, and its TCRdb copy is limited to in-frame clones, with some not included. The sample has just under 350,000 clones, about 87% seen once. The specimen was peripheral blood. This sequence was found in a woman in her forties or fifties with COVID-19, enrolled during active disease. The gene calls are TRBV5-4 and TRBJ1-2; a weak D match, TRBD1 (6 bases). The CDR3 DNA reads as TGTGCCAGCAGCGCCACACAGGGATCGGGTGGCTACACCTTC. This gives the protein CASSATQGSGGYTF.